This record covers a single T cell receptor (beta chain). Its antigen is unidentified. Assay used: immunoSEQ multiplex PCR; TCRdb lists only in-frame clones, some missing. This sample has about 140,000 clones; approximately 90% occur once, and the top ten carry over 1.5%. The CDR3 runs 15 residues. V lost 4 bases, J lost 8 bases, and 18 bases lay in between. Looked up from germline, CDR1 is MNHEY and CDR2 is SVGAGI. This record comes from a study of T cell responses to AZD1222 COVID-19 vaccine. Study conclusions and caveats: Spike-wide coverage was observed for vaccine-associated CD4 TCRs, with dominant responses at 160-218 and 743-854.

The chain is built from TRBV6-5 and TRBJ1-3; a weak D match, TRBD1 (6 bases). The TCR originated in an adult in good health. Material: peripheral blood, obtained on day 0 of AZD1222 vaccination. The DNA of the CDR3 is TGTGCCAGCAGTTTCACGACAGGAGAGTCGGACACCATATATTTT. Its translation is CASSFTTGESDTIYF.